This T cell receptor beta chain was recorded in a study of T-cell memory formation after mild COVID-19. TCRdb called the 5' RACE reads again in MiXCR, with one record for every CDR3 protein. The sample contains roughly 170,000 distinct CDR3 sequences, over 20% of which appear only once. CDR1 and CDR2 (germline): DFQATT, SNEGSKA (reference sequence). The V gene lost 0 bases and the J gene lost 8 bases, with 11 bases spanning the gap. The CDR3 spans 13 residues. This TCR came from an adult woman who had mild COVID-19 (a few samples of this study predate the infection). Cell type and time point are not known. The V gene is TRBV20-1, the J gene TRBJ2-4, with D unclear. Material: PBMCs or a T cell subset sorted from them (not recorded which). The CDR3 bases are TGCAGTGCTAGAGAGAGTGTCCAGGACATTCAGTACTTC. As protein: CSARESVQDIQYF.